One sample yielded the 14 T cell receptor beta chains listed below, sequenced in a study of CD8+ T cells in alopecia areata. Extracted RNA was reverse transcribed into cDNA, the sequencing template. Assay: immunoSEQ multiplex PCR; the TCRdb copy retains only in-frame clones and omits some. The table lists about 5,500 clones, approximately 60% of them singletons. Obtained from alopecia areata patients were lesional scalp punch biopsies along with peripheral blood. The input for sequencing was skin, taken at week 0. The receptors stem from a human donor with alopecia areata.

The V and J genes are TRBV15 and TRBJ1-5; D may be TRBD1 (6 bases). This CDR3 comprises 14 residues. V was pared by 4 bases and J by 9 bases, with 16 bases between. The germline CDR1 and CDR2 sequences are LNHNV and YYDKDF (reference sequence). The CDR3 DNA is TGTGCCACCAGCACCGAACAGGGTCCCGGGCCCCAGCATTTT. Its protein is CATSTEQGPGPQHF.

The chain is built from TRBV30 and TRBJ2-7; tentatively, D is TRBD2 (5 bases). This CDR3 is 14 amino acids long. Germline V gives CDR1 GTSNPN, CDR2 SVGIG (reference sequence). Deletions cut 1 base from V and 0 bases from J, with 10 bases between. The DNA of the CDR3 is TGTGCCTGGAGTGGCATAGGAGGCTCCTACGAGCAGTACTTC. Translating it yields CAWSGIGGSYEQYF.

The genes are TRBV29-1 and TRBJ2-2; TRBD1 aligns across 7 bases. Germline loops: CDR1 SQVTM, CDR2 ANQGSEA. With V trimmed by 4 bases and J by 3 bases, 5 bases remained unmatched. The CDR3 consists of 14 residues. CDR3: CSVVKGADTGELFF. CDR3 nucleotide sequence: TGCAGCGTTGTTAAGGGGGCGGACACCGGGGAGCTGTTTTTT.

The count of this clone is one. The chain is built from TRBV7-9 and TRBJ2-1, with 7 bases that match TRBD1. Germline loops: CDR1 SEHNR, CDR2 FQNEAQ (reference sequence). V dropped 6 bases and J dropped 5; count of bases not matched to a gene: 16. The CDR3 has 17 residues. CDR3 protein: CASRPVLRGPEDNEQFF. CDR3 DNA: TGTGCCAGCAGGCCCGTCTTGAGGGGGCCTGAGGACAATGAGCAGTTCTTC.

This clone has more than one count but fewer than ten. The chain links TRBV6-6 to TRBJ2-2; the match to TRBD1 covers 9 bases. The CDR3 is 15 amino acids. Germline V lookup: CDR1 MNHNY, CDR2 SVGAGI (reference sequence). J gave up 6 bases and V 6 bases, and 8 bases lay outside the gene matches. Here the CDR3 DNA reads TGTGCCAGCAGACCTTGGACAGGGGAGTCCGGGGAGCTGTTTTTT. It encodes CASRPWTGESGELFF.

V gene TRBV23-1 combines with J gene TRBJ2-7; D not resolved. TRBV23-1 counts as an open reading frame of uncertain function. V shed 9 bases and J shed 2 bases, with 2 bases lying between them. The CDR3 is made up of 9 amino acids. The CDR3 reads CARTYEQYF. DNA for the CDR3: TGCGCCAGAACCTACGAGCAGTACTTC.

In this sample, this clone turned up once. The V call is TRBV5-6, the J call TRBJ1-2, with a tentative D call TRBD1 (5 bases). The CDR3 is 14 residues long. The germline V and J ends were trimmed by 1 base and 4 bases, with 11 bases remaining between them. From germline, CDR1 is SGHDT and CDR2 YYEEEE. The CDR3 is CASSLFRVAYGYTF. The CDR3 nucleotides read TGTGCCAGCAGCTTGTTCAGGGTGGCCTATGGCTACACCTTC.

V and J are TRBV6-1 and TRBJ2-2, with a weak D call TRBD1 (6 bases). The CDR3 runs to 15 residues. V lost 6 bases to trimming and J lost 3 bases, with 14 bases between them. The germline V gene encodes CDR1 MNHNS and CDR2 SASEGT. The CDR3 bases are TGTGCCAGCAGAGCCGGGACAACCTACACCGGGGAGCTGTTTTTT. Its translation is CASRAGTTYTGELFF.

This rearrangement joins TRBV10-3 to TRBJ2-7; 9 bases are a match to TRBD1. V gave up 8 bases and J gave up 3 bases; unmatched junction bases: 8. The CDR3 is 14 amino acids. In germline, CDR1 is ENHRY, CDR2 SYGVKD. CDR3 region: CAIRATGGNYEQYF. In DNA form, the CDR3 reads TGTGCCATCCGCGCGACAGGGGGAAACTACGAGCAGTACTTC.

In its sample, this clone was seen a few times. V is TRBV5-1 and J is TRBJ2-7; 11 bases line up with TRBD1. Looked up from germline, CDR1 is SGHRS and CDR2 is YFSETQ. This CDR3 comprises 15 residues. Trimming took 1 base from V and 2 from J; bases not matched to a gene: 2. The CDR3 protein is CASSLWTGGTYEQYF. The CDR3 DNA follows: TGCGCCAGCAGCTTGTGGACAGGGGGCACCTACGAGCAGTACTTC.

The chain is built from TRBV19 and TRBJ2-5, with D possibly being TRBD1 (7 bases). V shed 4 bases and J shed 1 base, with 10 bases lying between them. CDR1 LNHDA and CDR2 SQIVND come from the germline V gene (reference sequence). The CDR3 runs 14 residues. The CDR3: CASSTGGIQETQYF. The CDR3 DNA follows: TGTGCCAGTAGTACAGGGGGGATCCAAGAGACCCAGTACTTC.

The chain uses TRBV16 and TRBJ1-2, with D unclear. Germline V lookup: CDR1 KGHSY, CDR2 FQNENV. V shed 3 bases and J shed 7 bases, with 9 bases lying between them. The CDR3 covers 12 residues. The CDR3 protein is CASSQGSTGYTF. DNA for the CDR3: TGTGCCAGCAGCCAGGGGTCGACTGGCTACACCTTC. The full variable domain, rest sourced from reference TRBV16 and TRBJ1-2, is GEEVAQTPKHLVRGEGQKAKLYCAPIKGHSYVFWYQQVLKNEFKFLISFQNENVFDETGMPKERFSAKCLPNSPCSLEIQATKLEDSAVYFCASSQGSTGYTFGSGTRLTVV.

Notes on this clone: The same CDR3 arises from other DNA sequences in this sample as well. The chain is built from TRBV2 and TRBJ1-6; D gene unclear. This CDR3 contains 14 residues. The V gene lost 3 bases and the J gene lost 7 bases, with 10 bases spanning the gap. Looked up from germline, CDR1 is SNHLY and CDR2 is FYNNEI. The CDR3 DNA is TGTGCCAGCAGTGACGCGGGTTCGAATTCACCCCTCCACTTT. Translation gives CASSDAGSNSPLHF.

This clone showed up just a few times. V is TRBV7-9 and J is TRBJ2-5; perhaps TRBD2 as D (5 bases). CDR1 and CDR2 (germline): SEHNR, FQNEAQ (reference sequence). V lost 1 base, J lost 2 bases, and 11 bases lay in between. The CDR3 runs to 15 residues. The CDR3 DNA follows: TGTGCCAGCAGCTTAGTAGGGAGTCCTCAAGAGACCCAGTACTTC. Translation: CASSLVGSPQETQYF.